The 7 T cell receptor beta chains reported below all come from one sample, sequenced in a study of T cells in Graves' hyperthyroidism and ophthalmopathy. Authors of the study amplified TCR beta CDR3 regions from RNA transcripts. When the TCR CDR3 underwent first-round RT-PCR, the HTBI primer set was used. TCRdb used MiXCR to reprocess the multiplex PCR reads, holding one entry per CDR3 protein. This sample has roughly 570,000 distinct CDR3 sequences, with 46% found just once. The specimen was peripheral blood or thyroid tissue (not recorded which). The receptor set was obtained from a woman younger than 30 with Graves' hyperthyroidism.

J is TRBJ1-1 and V is TRBV10-3; 8 positions match TRBD1. This CDR3 contains 12 residues. Germline values: CDR1 ENHRY, CDR2 SYGVKD. V lost 5 bases, J lost 6 bases, and 2 bases stayed unmatched. CDR3 in amino acids: CAISTGQAEAFF. CDR3 in DNA: TGTGCCATCAGTACGGGACAGGCTGAAGCTTTCTTT.

This clonotype was seen more than once but under ten times. V and J are TRBV2 and TRBJ2-5, with D tentatively TRBD2 (6 bases). CDR1 is SNHLY and CDR2 is FYNNEI in the germline V gene. V dropped 6 bases and J dropped 7 bases, with 12 bases sitting between them. This CDR3 has 12 residues. In DNA form, the CDR3 reads TGTGCCAGCAGGGGAGTTAGCGGGACCCAGTACTTC. It codes for CASRGVSGTQYF.

The chain employs TRBV29-1 and TRBJ1-2, with D maybe TRBD1 (6 bases). V was trimmed by 3 bases and J by 2 bases, leaving 10 bases between them. Germline V gives CDR1 SQVTM, CDR2 ANQGSEA. This CDR3 has 13 residues. The CDR3 sequence: CSVEEGGNYGYTF. CDR3 coding DNA: TGCAGCGTTGAGGAAGGGGGGAACTATGGCTACACCTTC.

Many counts were recorded for this clonotype. This chain connects TRBV7-9 to TRBJ2-7; D might be TRBD1 (6 bases). Germline V gives CDR1 SEHNR, CDR2 FQNEAQ (reference sequence). This CDR3 is built from 14 residues. V was pared by 5 bases and J by 3 bases, with 14 bases between. CDR3 region: CASSPDYRVYEQYF. CDR3 coding DNA: TGTGCCAGCAGCCCCGACTACAGGGTCTACGAGCAGTACTTC. Supplemented by reference TRBV7-9 and TRBJ2-7, the full variable domain reads DTGVSQNPRHKITKRGQNVTFRCDPISEHNRLYWYRQTLGQGPEFLTYFQNEAQLEKSRLLSDRFSAERPKGSFSTLEIQRTEQGDSAMYLCASSPDYRVYEQYFGPGTRLTVT.

This chain links TRBV7-9 with TRBJ1-1; D uncertain. CDR1 is SEHNR and CDR2 is FQNEAQ in the germline V gene (reference sequence). The CDR3 runs to 14 residues. V was pared by 8 bases and J by 3 bases, with 16 bases between. For the CDR3, the DNA is TGTGCCAGCTCACCAATACCTTCTGACACTGAAGCTTTCTTT. Translating gives CASSPIPSDTEAFF.

At least ten counts were recorded for this clonotype. The genes are TRBV12-3 or TRBV12-4 and TRBJ1-1, with 9 positions matching TRBD1. The CDR3 is 16 residues long. After removal of 6 bases from V and 9 bases from J, the junction contained 17 bases not matched to a gene. The CDR3 here is CASSLGQGGMSVKAFF. CDR3 DNA: TGTGCCAGCAGCCTGGGACAGGGTGGAATGTCCGTTAAAGCTTTCTTT.

This clonotype was observed at least ten times. The chain combines TRBV5-1 with TRBJ1-1; TRBD1 is a possible D gene (5 bases). The V end was cut by 0 bases, the J end by 0 bases, with 12 bases between. The length of the CDR3 is 16 residues. Germline lookup yields CDR1 SGHRS and CDR2 YFSETQ. DNA of the CDR3: TGCGCCAGCAGCTTGGTTGGGACCGTCATGAACACTGAAGCTTTCTTT. Residues: CASSLVGTVMNTEAFF. The variable domain in full, with the rest retrieved from reference TRBV5-1 and TRBJ1-1, is KAGVTQTPRYLIKTRGQQVTLSCSPISGHRSVSWYQQTPGQGLQFLFEYFSETQRNKGNFPGRFSGRQFSNSRSEMNVSTLELGDSALYLCASSLVGTVMNTEAFFGQGTRLTVV.